The 22 T cell receptor beta chains given below trace back to one sample, sequenced in a study of follicular helper T cells after annual influenza vaccination. Documented time point: 2015-2016 season, 7 days after influenza vaccination. This table comes from immunoSEQ multiplex PCR, and its TCRdb copy is limited to in-frame clones, with some not included. The data show over 8,000 clones, 83% seen once. Here the sequenced sample was CXCR5- memory CD4+ T cells sorted from blood, taken 7 days after influenza vaccination. These receptor sequences come from an adult who received the influenza vaccine.

The table lists this clone with a count of one. J is TRBJ2-1 and V is TRBV6-5; 11 nucleotides agree with TRBD2. The CDR3 loop spans 15 amino acids. Germline V lookup: CDR1 MNHEY, CDR2 SVGAGI. The trim removed 4 bases at V and 4 bases at J, leaving 3 bases unmatched. CDR3 sequence (DNA): TGTGCCAGCAGTTCCGGGACTAGCGGATACAATGAGCAGTTCTTC. Translated, it gives CASSSGTSGYNEQFF.

This chain joins TRBV19 and TRBJ1-1, with 8 bases matching TRBD1. The CDR3 has 16 amino acids. Germline values: CDR1 LNHDA, CDR2 SQIVND (reference sequence). The trim removed 5 bases at V and 1 base at J, leaving 9 bases unmatched. Here the CDR3 reads CASSVAGGAGNTEAFF. The DNA for the CDR3 is TGTGCCAGTAGTGTAGCAGGGGGCGCAGGGAACACTGAAGCTTTCTTT. The full variable domain, in which reference TRBV19 and TRBJ1-1 provide the parts outside the CDR3, is DGGITQSPKYLFRKEGQNVTLSCEQNLNHDAMYWYRQDPGQGLRLIYYSQIVNDFQKGDIAEGYSVSREKKESFPLTVTSAQKNPTAFYLCASSVAGGAGNTEAFFGQGTRLTVV.

This sequence joins TRBV21-1 and TRBJ2-2; the table's D call of TRBD2 was not tested on the DNA. TRBV21-1 is noted as a pseudogene. This CDR3 is built from 13 residues. The CDR3 loop is CASSPPGTGELFF. The CDR3, as DNA: TGTGCCAGCAGCCCTCCGGGCACCGGGGAGCTGTTTTTT.

V usage is TRBV28 and J usage is TRBJ2-7, with D possibly being TRBD2 (6 bases). In germline, CDR1 is MDHEN, CDR2 SYDVKM. This CDR3 is built from 14 residues. Trimming took off 5 bases at V and 4 bases at J, with 15 bases between the two ends. The CDR3 sequence is CASSLPGVRYEQYF. CDR3 DNA sequence: TGTGCCAGCAGTCTTCCGGGGGTCCGGTACGAGCAGTACTTC.

The chain combines TRBV7-9 with TRBJ1-6; 7 nucleotides match TRBD1. The CDR3 extends over 15 amino acids. Germline V gene sequence: CDR1 SEHNR, CDR2 FQNEAQ (reference sequence). The V gene end was trimmed by 5 bases and the J gene end by 8 bases; junction bases not matched to a gene: 9. CDR3 sequence reads: CASSPFGQGDSPLHF. CDR3 nucleotide sequence: TGTGCCAGCAGCCCTTTCGGGCAGGGGGATTCACCCCTCCACTTT.

This clone appeared a few times. V and J are TRBV7-8 and TRBJ1-2; no definite D call. Trimming stripped 1 base from V and 5 bases from J, with 11 bases between. The germline V gene has CDR1 SGHVS and CDR2 FQNEAQ. The CDR3 length is 14 residues. The CDR3, as DNA: TGTGCCAGCAGCTTAGATTGGGATTCATATGGCTACACCTTC. Translated: CASSLDWDSYGYTF.

The chain employs TRBV11-2 and TRBJ2-2; D not resolved. Germline V gene sequence: CDR1 SGHAT, CDR2 FQNNGV. V gave up 8 bases and J gave up 0 bases, with 13 bases separating them. The CDR3 is made up of 15 amino acids. Here the CDR3 DNA reads TGTGCCAGCGTAGGACGCCGCGCGAACACCGGGGAGCTGTTTTTT. Translating gives CASVGRRANTGELFF.

The chain recombines TRBV6-1 with TRBJ2-1; TRBD1 matches at 7 bases. CDR1 is MNHNS, CDR2 SASEGT, per germline. The CDR3 is made up of 13 amino acids. The V gene end was trimmed by 6 bases and the J gene end by 12 bases; junction bases not matched to a gene: 11. CDR3 coding DNA: TGTGCCAGCAGATCCCTGTTGGACAGGAGGCAGTTCTTC. Its protein is CASRSLLDRRQFF.

V gene TRBV28 combines with J gene TRBJ2-6; TRBD1 matches at 7 bases. Losses at the gene ends were 3 bases for V and 5 bases for J; bases not matched to a gene: 4. CDR1 is MDHEN, CDR2 SYDVKM, per germline. This CDR3 has 15 amino acids. The CDR3 sequence: CASSFHRGRANVLTF. DNA of the CDR3: TGTGCCAGCAGTTTCCACAGGGGAAGGGCCAACGTCCTGACTTTC.

Only one count was recorded for this clone. The genes are TRBV28 and TRBJ1-1; D uncertain. This CDR3 has 11 residues. Germline CDR1 reads MDHEN; CDR2 reads SYDVKM. V dropped 3 bases and J dropped 8 bases, with 7 bases sitting between them. The DNA of the CDR3 is TGTGCCAGCAGTTTGTTTAGGGAAGCTTTCTTT. It specifies CASSLFREAFF.

V is TRBV28 and J is TRBJ2-5; possibly TRBD2 for D (6 bases). The V end lost 8 bases, the J end lost 1 base, and 14 bases lay between the germline ends. The CDR3 covers 14 residues. The germline gives CDR1 MDHEN, CDR2 SYDVKM. The CDR3 sequence is CASLDRGLQETQYF. The CDR3 DNA reads TGTGCCAGCTTGGATCGGGGACTCCAAGAGACCCAGTACTTC.

This clone was picked up one time. The chain is built from TRBV10-3 and TRBJ1-1; D gene uncertain. There are 11 residues in the CDR3. Germline V lookup: CDR1 ENHRY, CDR2 SYGVKD. Trimming removed 10 bases from V and 3 bases from J, with 9 bases in between. This CDR3 reads CATGLDTEAFF. The CDR3 DNA reads as TGTGCCACTGGCTTGGACACTGAAGCTTTCTTT.

This clone was observed a few times. This sequence joins TRBV28 and TRBJ2-7, with D possibly TRBD2 on 5 matching bases. Germline assignment: CDR1 MDHEN and CDR2 SYDVKM. V dropped 6 bases and J dropped 3 bases, with 12 bases sitting between them. The CDR3 is 13 residues long. CDR3 region: CASRGGQVYEQYF. CDR3 nucleotide sequence: TGTGCCAGCAGAGGAGGTCAAGTCTACGAGCAGTACTTC.

This chain uses TRBV4-1 with TRBJ2-7; D remains ambiguous. The CDR3 consists of 12 residues. Germline-derived CDR1 and CDR2 are MGHRA and YSYEKL. V lost 1 base, J lost 6 bases, and 7 bases lay in between. CDR3 region: CASSQVWGEQYF. CDR3 nucleotide sequence: TGCGCCAGCAGCCAAGTGTGGGGCGAGCAGTACTTC.

The chain couples TRBV9 to TRBJ2-1, with 10 bases fitting TRBD2. This CDR3 is 16 amino acids long. In germline, CDR1 is SGDLS, CDR2 YYNGEE. The ends lost 2 bases at V and 7 bases at J; junction bases unmatched: 9. As DNA, the CDR3 is TGTGCCAGCAGCGTTGCTAGCGGGGGAGGTGTAAATGAGCAGTTCTTC. Its protein product is CASSVASGGGVNEQFF.

The chain combines TRBV29-1 with TRBJ1-2; 8 bases line up with TRBD1. There are 11 residues in the CDR3. The trim removed 6 bases at V and 3 bases at J, leaving 0 bases unmatched. Germline V gives CDR1 SQVTM, CDR2 ANQGSEA. The CDR3 reads CSVGQDYGYTF. In DNA, the CDR3 is TGCAGCGTGGGACAGGACTATGGCTACACCTTC.

This clone was seen only a few times. The CDR3 is CASRNRVGSYEQYF. CDR3 sequence (DNA): TGTGCCAGCCGGAATCGGGTTGGCTCCTACGAGCAGTACTTC. The chain links TRBV2 to TRBJ2-7, with D hard to call. V was pared by 8 bases and J by 0 bases, with 14 bases between. Germline loops: CDR1 SNHLY, CDR2 FYNNEI. The CDR3 sequence is 14 residues long.

The chain carries TRBV5-4 and TRBJ2-5, with D perhaps TRBD1 or TRBD2 (5 bases each). V was trimmed by 0 bases and J by 7 bases, leaving 13 bases between them. Germline V gene data show CDR1 as SGHNT and CDR2 as YYREEE (reference sequence). The CDR3 contains 14 residues. The chain's CDR3 is CASSLGDPRATQYF. In DNA form, the CDR3 reads TGTGCCAGCAGCTTGGGGGACCCCAGGGCGACCCAGTACTTC.

This chain links TRBV5-1 with TRBJ2-7, with TRBD2 identical over 11 bases. From germline, CDR1 is SGHRS and CDR2 YFSETQ. V lost 4 bases and J lost 12; bases outside the gene matches: 12. CDR3 size: 14 residues. The CDR3 DNA sequence: TGCGCCAGCAGCCCCCGGGATAGCGGGGGGGCTGGGTACTTC. Translation: CASSPRDSGGAGYF.

Concerning this clone itself: Germline and junction disagree at one end, which may indicate a read error. The chain carries TRBV27 and TRBJ2-1; D uncertain. The CDR3 spans 13 residues. Germline CDR1 reads MNHEY; CDR2 reads SMNVEV (reference sequence). This CDR3 reads CASSLIGYTEQFF. CDR3 sequence (DNA): TGTGCCAGCAGTTTAATAGGGTACACTGAGCAGTTCTTC.

The chain joins TRBV13 to TRBJ1-3, with D hard to call. The CDR3 is 17 amino acids. From germline, CDR1 is PRHDT and CDR2 FYEKMQ (reference sequence). V lost 3 bases and J 0 bases, leaving 15 bases between the germline ends. The CDR3: CASSFVDRSFSGNTIYF. DNA for the CDR3: TGTGCCAGCAGCTTTGTGGACCGATCATTCTCTGGAAACACCATATATTTT.

The chain has TRBV19 and TRBJ2-7; a weak D match, TRBD1 (7 bases). This CDR3 is 14 amino acids long. Germline V gene sequence: CDR1 LNHDA, CDR2 SQIVND (reference sequence). Trimming took 4 bases from V and 1 from J, leaving 11 bases between them. CDR3 nucleotide sequence: TGTGCCAGTAGTACGACAGGGACTTCCTACGAGCAGTACTTC. This translates into CASSTTGTSYEQYF.